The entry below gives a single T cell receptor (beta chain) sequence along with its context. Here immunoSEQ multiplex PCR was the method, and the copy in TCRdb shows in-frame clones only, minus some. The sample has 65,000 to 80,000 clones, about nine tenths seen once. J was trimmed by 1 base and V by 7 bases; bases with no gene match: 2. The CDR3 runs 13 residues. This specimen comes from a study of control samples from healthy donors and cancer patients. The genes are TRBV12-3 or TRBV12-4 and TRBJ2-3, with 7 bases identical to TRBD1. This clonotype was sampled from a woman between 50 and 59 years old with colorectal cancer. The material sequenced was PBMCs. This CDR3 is CASNGQGTDTQYF. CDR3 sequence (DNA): TGTGCCAGCAATGGACAGGGCACAGATACGCAGTATTTT.